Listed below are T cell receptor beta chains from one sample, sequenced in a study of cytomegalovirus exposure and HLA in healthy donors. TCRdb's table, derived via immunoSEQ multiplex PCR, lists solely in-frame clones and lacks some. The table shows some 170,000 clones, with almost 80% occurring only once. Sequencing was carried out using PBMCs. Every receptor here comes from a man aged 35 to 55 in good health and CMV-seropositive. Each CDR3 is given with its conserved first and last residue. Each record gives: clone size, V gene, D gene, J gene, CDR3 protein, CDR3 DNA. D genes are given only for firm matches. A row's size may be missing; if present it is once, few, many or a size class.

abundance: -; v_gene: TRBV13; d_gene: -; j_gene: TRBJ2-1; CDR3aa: CASSPRYAGEQFF; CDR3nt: TGTGCCAGCAGCCCCCGCTACGCGGGTGAGCAGTTCTTC
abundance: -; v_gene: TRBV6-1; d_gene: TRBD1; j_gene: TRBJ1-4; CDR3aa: CASHLRQGGDEKLFF; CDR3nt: TGTGCCAGCCATCTTCGACAGGGCGGGGATGAAAAACTGTTTTTT
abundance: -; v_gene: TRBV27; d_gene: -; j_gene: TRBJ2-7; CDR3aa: CASSATGIPYEQYF; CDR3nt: TGTGCCAGCAGTGCCACAGGGATACCTTACGAGCAGTACTTC
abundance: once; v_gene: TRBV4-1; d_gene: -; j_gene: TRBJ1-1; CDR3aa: CASSQVFRGNTEAFF; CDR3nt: TGCGCCAGCAGCCAAGTCTTCAGGGGGAACACTGAAGCTTTCTTT
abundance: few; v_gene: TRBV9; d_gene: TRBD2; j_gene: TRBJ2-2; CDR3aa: CASSNSGITGELFF; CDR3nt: TGTGCCAGCAGCAATAGCGGGATCACCGGGGAGCTGTTTTTT
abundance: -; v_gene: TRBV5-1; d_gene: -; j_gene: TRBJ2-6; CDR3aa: CASGSSSGANVLTF; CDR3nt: TGCGCCAGCGGTTCTAGCTCTGGGGCCAACGTCCTGACTTTC
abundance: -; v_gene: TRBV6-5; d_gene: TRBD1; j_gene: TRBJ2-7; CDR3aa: CASTPRDRGRDEQYF; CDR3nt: TGTGCCAGCACCCCACGAGACAGGGGTCGGGACGAGCAGTACTTC
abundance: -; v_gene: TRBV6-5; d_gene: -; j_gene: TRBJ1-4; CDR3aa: CASSYSRATNEKLFF; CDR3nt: TGTGCCAGCAGTTATTCTCGCGCAACTAATGAAAAACTGTTTTTT
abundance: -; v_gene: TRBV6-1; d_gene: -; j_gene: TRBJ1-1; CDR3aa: CASREWLNTEAFF; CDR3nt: TGTGCCAGCAGGGAGTGGTTAAACACTGAAGCTTTCTTT
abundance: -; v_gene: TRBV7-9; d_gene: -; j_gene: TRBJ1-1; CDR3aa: CASSRDTEAFF; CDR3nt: TGTGCCAGCAGCCGGGACACTGAAGCTTTCTTT
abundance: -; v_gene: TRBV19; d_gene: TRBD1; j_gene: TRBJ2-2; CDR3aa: CASSIGDRYTGELFF; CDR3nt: TGTGCCAGTAGTATCGGGGACAGATACACCGGGGAGCTGTTTTTT
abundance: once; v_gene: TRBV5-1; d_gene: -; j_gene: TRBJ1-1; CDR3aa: CASSPGVETEAFF; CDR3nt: TGCGCCAGCAGCCCAGGGGTAGAGACTGAAGCTTTCTTT
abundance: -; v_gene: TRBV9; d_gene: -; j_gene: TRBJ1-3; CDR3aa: CASSVDPQGSTGNTIYF; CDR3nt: TGTGCCAGCAGCGTAGATCCTCAGGGGTCCACTGGAAACACCATATATTTT
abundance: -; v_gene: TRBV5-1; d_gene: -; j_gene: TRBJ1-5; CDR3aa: CASSLDGGNQPQHF; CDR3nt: TGCGCCAGCAGCTTGGACGGCGGAAATCAGCCCCAGCATTTT
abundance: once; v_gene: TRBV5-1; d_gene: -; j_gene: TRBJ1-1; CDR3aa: CASRGNRVSEAFF; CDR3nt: TGCGCCAGCAGAGGGAACAGGGTGAGTGAAGCTTTCTTT
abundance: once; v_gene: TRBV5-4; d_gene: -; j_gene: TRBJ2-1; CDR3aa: CASSKGTRYNEQFF; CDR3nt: TGTGCCAGCAGCAAAGGGACTCGGTACAATGAGCAGTTCTTC
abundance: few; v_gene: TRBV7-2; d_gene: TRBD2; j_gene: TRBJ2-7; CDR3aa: CASSLGAAGGDEQYF; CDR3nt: TGTGCCAGCAGCTTAGGGGCGGCGGGAGGGGACGAGCAGTACTTC
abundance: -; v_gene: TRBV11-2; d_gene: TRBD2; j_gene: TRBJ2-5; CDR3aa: CASSLYFRSGGTQETQYF; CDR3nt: TGTGCCAGCAGCTTATACTTTAGGTCGGGAGGGACCCAAGAGACCCAGTACTTC
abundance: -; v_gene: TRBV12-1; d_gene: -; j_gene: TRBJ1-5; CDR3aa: CASTTTGLDNQPQHF; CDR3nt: TGTGCCAGCACCACGACAGGGTTGGACAATCAGCCCCAGCATTTT
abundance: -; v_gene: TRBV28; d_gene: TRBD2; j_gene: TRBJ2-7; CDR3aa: CASSPTTSSLSYEQYF; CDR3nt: TGTGCCAGCAGCCCGACGACTAGCTCCCTCTCCTACGAGCAGTACTTC
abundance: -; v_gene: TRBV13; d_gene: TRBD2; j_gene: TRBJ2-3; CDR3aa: CASSSRTSGSGDTQYF; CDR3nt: TGTGCCAGCAGCTCCCGGACTAGCGGGAGTGGAGATACGCAGTATTTT
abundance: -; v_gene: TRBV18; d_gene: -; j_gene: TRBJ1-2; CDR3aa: CVSSPPGHYGYTF; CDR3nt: TGTGTCAGCTCACCACCGGGGCACTATGGCTACACCTTC